These 5 T cell receptor beta chains were sequenced from one sample in a study of patients and donors after allogeneic stem cell transplantation. TCRdb processed the RT-PCR reads anew with MiXCR; each CDR3 protein has one entry. The sample holds roughly 940,000 distinct CDR3 sequences, approximately 18% seen once. Input material: blood, either unsorted or a sorted T cell fraction (not recorded which). The receptors shown here come from a human donor who was either an allogeneic HSCT recipient or a stem cell or donor lymphocyte infusion donor (not recorded which). It is not recorded whose cells these are; they may come from a transplant donor.

The gene calls are TRBV29-1 and TRBJ1-1; no clear D gene. The CDR3 totals 10 residues. V was cut by 6 bases and J by 7 bases, with 9 bases left in between. Germline V gene sequence: CDR1 SQVTM, CDR2 ANQGSEA. The CDR3 nucleotides read TGCAGCGTCCGAACAGATGAAGCTTTCTTT. Its translation is CSVRTDEAFF.

This clonotype was recorded a few times. This chain uses TRBV20-1 with TRBJ1-1, with a possible D match to TRBD1 (5 bases). The CDR3 has 15 amino acids. CDR1 DFQATT and CDR2 SNEGSKA come from the germline V gene (reference sequence). The ends were cut back, 1 base at V and 5 bases at J, with 17 bases in the middle. The CDR3 protein is CSARVVRDRWTEAFF. The DNA for the CDR3 is TGCAGTGCTAGAGTAGTAAGGGACCGGTGGACTGAAGCTTTCTTT.

The DNA for the CDR3 is TGTGCCAGCAGTGAAGCGATTTGGGTATCCGATGGCTACACCTTC. Encoded protein: CASSEAIWVSDGYTF. The rearrangement links TRBV6-1 to TRBJ1-2, with D unresolved. CDR1 is MNHNS and CDR2 is SASEGT in the germline V gene. The CDR3 has 15 residues. The ends were cut back, 0 bases at V and 6 bases at J, with 14 bases in the middle.

This chain joins TRBV7-8 and TRBJ1-3; 7 bases match TRBD1. Trimming removed 2 bases from V and 0 bases from J; junction bases left unmatched: 10. Germline CDR1 SGHVS, CDR2 FQNEAQ. The CDR3 has 18 amino acids. CDR3 DNA sequence: TGTGCCAGCAGCTTAACTTGGGCAGGGGGGAGCTCTGGAAACACCATATATTTT. This translates into CASSLTWAGGSSGNTIYF. The whole variable domain, remainder taken from reference TRBV7-8 and TRBJ1-3, is GAGVSQSPRYKVAKRGQDVALRCDPISGHVSLFWYQQALGQGPEFLTYFQNEAQLDKSGLPSDRFFAERPEGSVSTLKIQRTQQEDSAVYLCASSLTWAGGSSGNTIYFGEGSWLTVV.

This clonotype has more than one count but fewer than ten. The DNA of the CDR3 is TGTGCCAGCACCTCCGCGGGGACCTCCTTAGGAGGCGGCTACACCTTC. It encodes CASTSAGTSLGGGYTF. The gene calls are TRBV27 and TRBJ1-2, with D possibly matching TRBD1 (5 bases). The CDR3 contains 16 residues. The germline gives CDR1 MNHEY, CDR2 SMNVEV (reference sequence). Trimming cost V 7 bases and J 8 bases, with 26 bases left between them.